This is a list of T cell receptor beta chains from one sample in a study of CD8 T cells in ankylosing spondylitis. TCRdb re-derived calls from the 5' RACE reads in MiXCR, one entry per CDR3 protein. Altogether roughly 300,000 distinct CDR3 sequences are present, around 7.6% being singletons, with the ten largest covering 14% to 15%. Sequencing was carried out using blood, either unsorted or a sorted T cell fraction (not recorded which). The source of these receptors is a male donor with ankylosing spondylitis. Both conserved end residues are part of each CDR3. The order of the fields is CDR3 DNA, CDR3 protein, V gene, CDR3 length, J gene, clone size, D gene. A D gene is named only where the DNA matches it firmly. Only some rows state a clone size, as once, few, many or a class for expanded clones.

TGTGCCAGCTCCCGGTCTAGCGGGAGAGTCAATGAGCAGTTCTTC CASSRSSGRVNEQFF TRBV18 15 TRBJ2-1 few TRBD2
TGTGCCAGCAGTTTGCGCTCCTACGAGCAGTACTTC CASSLRSYEQYF TRBV12-3/TRBV12-4 12 TRBJ2-7 . .
TGCAGTGCGCCCTCCGGGACAGGCCAAGAGACCCAGTACTTC CSAPSGTGQETQYF TRBV20-1 14 TRBJ2-5 . TRBD1
TGTGCCAGTAGTGAGGCCGCCGGGGAGCTGTTTTTT CASSEAAGELFF TRBV19 12 TRBJ2-2 . .
TGTGCCAGCTGGGACCGACTAGCGGGATCTTACGAGCAGTACTTC CASWDRLAGSYEQYF TRBV6-2/TRBV6-3 15 TRBJ2-7 . TRBD2
TGTGCCAGCAGCTCAGAGATTCCTTCCCTCGATACGCAGTATTTT CASSSEIPSLDTQYF TRBV7-9 15 TRBJ2-3 few .
TGTGCCAGCAGTTTTACCCAGGGGGCCGGAAACACCATATATTTT CASSFTQGAGNTIYF TRBV7-2 15 TRBJ1-3 . TRBD1
TGTGCCAGCAGCACCACACCGATCTACGAGCAGTACTTC CASSTTPIYEQYF TRBV4-2 13 TRBJ2-7 . .
TGCGCCAGCAGCTTGGCGGTAGCGGGTGGTTTCAATGAGCAGTTCTTC CASSLAVAGGFNEQFF TRBV5-1 16 TRBJ2-1 many TRBD2
TGTGCCAGCAGCTTTAAGACCACAGATACGCAGTATTTT CASSFKTTDTQYF TRBV7-9 13 TRBJ2-3 . .
TGCGCCAGCAGCTTGGACAGGGAGCAGTTCTTC CASSLDREQFF TRBV5-1 11 TRBJ2-1 many .
TGTGCCAGCAGCCTCGGACTAGCGGACTACTACGAGCAGTACTTC CASSLGLADYYEQYF TRBV3-1 15 TRBJ2-7 few TRBD2
TGTGCCAGCAGACTGTCTAGGGGCGCGAGTGGCTACACCTTC CASRLSRGASGYTF TRBV28 14 TRBJ1-2 many .
TGTGCCAGCAGGGGGGACAGGGTGTACGAGCAGTACTTC CASRGDRVYEQYF TRBV27 13 TRBJ2-7 few TRBD1
TGTGCCAGCAGCCGCGCGACAGTTCCTCATAATGAAAAACTGTTTTTT CASSRATVPHNEKLFF TRBV5-5 16 TRBJ1-4 . .
TGTGCCAGCCGACGCCTCGCGACTAGCACAGATACGCAGTATTTT CASRRLATSTDTQYF TRBV12-3/TRBV12-4 15 TRBJ2-3 few .
TGTGCCAGCAGCTTTAAGGGCGGGAATACTGAAGCTTTCTTT CASSFKGGNTEAFF TRBV7-2 14 TRBJ1-1 many .
TGCGCCAGCAGCTTGGCTCTAGCGAATGAGCAGTTCTTC CASSLALANEQFF TRBV5-1 13 TRBJ2-1 many .
TGTGCCAGCAGTTTAGCGCTGGGTAAAAGGGTCTTC CASSLALGKRVF TRBV12-3/TRBV12-4 12 TRBJ2-1 many .
TGTGCCAGCAGACCGACAGGGGAAGGTTCCTACGAGCAGTACTTC CASRPTGEGSYEQYF TRBV16 15 TRBJ2-7 . TRBD1
TGTGCCAGCAGTTTGGGACTAGCGACAAATGAGCAGTTCTTC CASSLGLATNEQFF TRBV12-3/TRBV12-4 14 TRBJ2-1 many TRBD2
TGTGCCAGCAGAGCGGACAGGAGGAATGAAAAACTGTTTTTT CASRADRRNEKLFF TRBV7-9 14 TRBJ1-4 . TRBD1
TGCAGTGCTGGCACCAACTACGAGCAGTACTTC CSAGTNYEQYF TRBV20-1 11 TRBJ2-7 . .
TGCAGCGCTGGGTCGTTAGGGGGAGACTATGGCTACACCTTC CSAGSLGGDYGYTF TRBV29-1 14 TRBJ1-2 many .
TGTGCCAGCAAAGGCCGGACAGACACCCAGGGGCCCCAGCATTTT CASKGRTDTQGPQHF TRBV2 15 TRBJ1-5 . .
TGCAGTGCTATAACAGGGGATGAAAAACTGTTTTTT CSAITGDEKLFF TRBV20-1 12 TRBJ1-4 . TRBD1
TGTGCCAGCAGTCCCGGGGACAGGGCCGGGGAGCTGTTTTTT CASSPGDRAGELFF TRBV12-3/TRBV12-4 14 TRBJ2-2 many TRBD1
TGTGCCAGCAGTTACTCGACCGAGACCCAGTACTTC CASSYSTETQYF TRBV6-2/TRBV6-3 12 TRBJ2-5 few .
TGTGCCAGCAGCTTGGACAGGGGGCAGACTCTCACCGGGGAGCTGTTTTTT CASSLDRGQTLTGELFF TRBV7-9 17 TRBJ2-2 few TRBD1
TGCAGCGTTGACAGTAACACTGAAGCTTTCTTT CSVDSNTEAFF TRBV29-1 11 TRBJ1-1 . .
TGTGCCAGCAGCCCGGGACTCTACACCGGGGAGCTGTTTTTT CASSPGLYTGELFF TRBV5-5 14 TRBJ2-2 once .
TGCAGCGAGACGGGGCTGGACACCGGGGAGCTGTTTTTT CSETGLDTGELFF TRBV29-1 13 TRBJ2-2 few .
TGTGCCTGCGCAAGACAGGGGGTTGGTCAGCCCCAGCATTTT CACARQGVGQPQHF TRBV28 14 TRBJ1-5 . TRBD1
TGTGCCAGCAGTTTAGTAGCGGGTAGCAGGTACGAGCAGTACTTC CASSLVAGSRYEQYF TRBV12-3/TRBV12-4 15 TRBJ2-7 few TRBD2
TGCGCCAGCAGCTTTTCGGGTGAAGCTTTCTTT CASSFSGEAFF TRBV5-1 11 TRBJ1-1 . .